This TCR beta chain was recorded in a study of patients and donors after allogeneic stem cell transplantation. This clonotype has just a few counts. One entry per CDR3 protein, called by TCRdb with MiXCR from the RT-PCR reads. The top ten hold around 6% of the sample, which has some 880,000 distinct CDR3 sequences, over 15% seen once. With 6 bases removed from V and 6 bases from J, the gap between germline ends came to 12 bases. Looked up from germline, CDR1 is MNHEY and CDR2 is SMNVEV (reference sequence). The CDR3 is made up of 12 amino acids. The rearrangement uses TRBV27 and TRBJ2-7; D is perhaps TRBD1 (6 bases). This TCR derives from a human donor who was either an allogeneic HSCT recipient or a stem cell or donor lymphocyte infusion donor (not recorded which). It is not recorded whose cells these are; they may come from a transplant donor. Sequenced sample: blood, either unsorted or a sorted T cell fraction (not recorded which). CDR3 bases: TGTGCCAGCAGCCGGAACAGGGCCGAGCAGTACTTC. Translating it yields CASSRNRAEQYF.